This entry lists 21 T cell receptor beta chains sequenced from one sample in a study of low-dose radiotherapy and immunotherapy resistance in tumors. Covering alpha and beta chains, TRAV- and TRBV-specific primers were used for the first-strand cDNA. Amplification, which lasted 15 to 20 PCR cycles, used a constant-region primer and V-primer adapter to amplify TCRs. TCRdb re-derived calls from the reads in MiXCR, one entry per CDR3 protein. The sample records 8,500 to 9,500 distinct CDR3 sequences, 69% being singletons. The receptor source for this set is a human donor with advanced metastatic prostate, ovarian, gallbladder or colorectal cancer (not recorded which). This table probably holds off-target reads from a library built for another chain.

This clonotype turned up a few times. The rearrangement joins TRBV3-1 to TRBJ2-1; TRBD1 matches 8 bases. Losses at the gene ends were 4 bases for V and 12 bases for J; bases not matched to a gene: 5. The germline V gene has CDR1 LGHDT and CDR2 YNNKEL (reference sequence). The CDR3 has 12 residues. The CDR3 sequence is CASSPQGAGQFF. In nucleotides, the CDR3 is TGTGCCAGCAGCCCGCAGGGGGCCGGGCAGTTCTTC.

The J gene is TRBJ2-1, the V gene TRBV6-2 or TRBV6-3, with D perhaps TRBD2 (7 bases). This CDR3 has 15 amino acids. V was trimmed by 8 bases and J by 6 bases, leaving 20 bases between them. The V gene's germline CDR1 is MNHEY and CDR2 SVGEGT. In DNA form, the CDR3 reads TGTGCCAGCGGGACGGGGGGCACTAGTGGCAATGAGCAGTTCTTC. This sequence encodes CASGTGGTSGNEQFF.

CDR3 sequence reads: CASSEQGHEQYF. The CDR3 DNA reads as TGTGCCAGCAGTGAACAGGGCCACGAGCAGTACTTC. The chain recombines TRBV6-1 with TRBJ2-7; the D gene is possibly TRBD1 (5 bases). V lost 2 bases and J lost 5, with 7 bases in between. Germline V gene sequence: CDR1 MNHNS, CDR2 SASEGT. The CDR3 is made up of 12 amino acids.

Only one count was recorded for this clonotype. The rearrangement links TRBV10-3 to TRBJ2-1, with TRBD1 matching over 7 bases. Trimming at V came to 9 bases and at J to 2 bases, leaving 4 bases not matched to a gene. CDR1 is ENHRY, CDR2 SYGVKD, per germline. There are 13 residues in the CDR3. In DNA form, the CDR3 reads TGTGCCATAAGACAGGGTGCCTACAATGAGCAGTTCTTC. Translated, it gives CAIRQGAYNEQFF.

In this sample, this clonotype turned up a few times. The J gene is TRBJ2-1, the V gene TRBV9, with TRBD2 matching 8 bases. In germline, CDR1 is SGDLS, CDR2 YYNGEE. This CDR3 comprises 15 residues. V gave up 4 bases and J gave up 1 base; unmatched junction bases: 4. The DNA of the CDR3 is TGTGCCAGCAGCCCGGGGGGGCGGTCCTACAATGAGCAGTTCTTC. Its translation: CASSPGGRSYNEQFF.

This clonotype is classed as medium-sized. The chain uses TRBV28 and TRBJ2-1; 10 bases match TRBD2. V was pared by 8 bases and J by 8 bases, with 9 bases of the junction left unmatched. The CDR3 extends over 14 amino acids. Germline CDR1 and CDR2: MDHEN and SYDVKM. This CDR3 is CASLRAGGPDEQFF. The CDR3 nucleotides read TGTGCCAGCTTACGAGCGGGAGGGCCCGATGAGCAGTTCTTC.

This chain links TRBV10-3 with TRBJ2-2, with 10 bases lining up with TRBD2. J gave up 5 bases and V 3 bases, and 6 bases lay outside the gene matches. The germline CDR1 and CDR2 sequences are ENHRY and SYGVKD. This CDR3 is 16 amino acids long. The CDR3 coding sequence is TGTGCCATCAGTGACGCTAGCGGGAGAAATACCGGGGAGCTGTTTTTT. Translating it yields CAISDASGRNTGELFF.

The chain recombines TRBV20-1 with TRBJ2-4; no reliable D call. The V end was cut by 3 bases, the J end by 7 bases, with 7 bases between. The CDR3 covers 11 residues. The germline V gene encodes CDR1 DFQATT and CDR2 SNEGSKA (reference sequence). CDR3 nucleotides: TGCAGTGCTAGTGCCGGGAACATTCAGTACTTC. Amino acid sequence: CSASAGNIQYF.

V is TRBV7-6 and J is TRBJ2-2; tentative D call: TRBD2 (6 bases). Deletions cut 4 bases from V and 6 bases from J, with 9 bases between. The CDR3 spans 13 residues. Germline CDR1 SGHVS, CDR2 FNYEAQ. CDR3 in amino acids: CASSSPGAGELFF. The DNA for the CDR3 is TGTGCCAGCAGCTCTCCGGGGGCCGGGGAGCTGTTTTTT.

This clonotype was observed a handful of times. J is TRBJ1-1 and V is TRBV6-2 or TRBV6-3, with D uncertain. This CDR3 region has 14 residues. The germline CDR1 and CDR2 sequences are MNHEY and SVGEGT. V was trimmed by 5 bases and J by 5 bases, leaving 15 bases between them. This CDR3 is CASSNPRSRTEAFF. In DNA, the CDR3 is TGTGCCAGCAGTAACCCCCGATCGAGGACTGAAGCTTTCTTT.

The chain carries TRBV29-1 and TRBJ1-2; D might be TRBD1 (6 bases). The CDR3 totals 13 residues. CDR1 is SQVTM, CDR2 ANQGSEA, per germline. Trimming shortened V by 5 bases and J by 3 bases, and 13 bases separated the two germline ends. The CDR3 reads CSVFGGLDYGYTF. The CDR3, as DNA: TGCAGCGTTTTCGGGGGGCTGGACTATGGCTACACCTTC.

A few counts support this clonotype. The rearrangement links TRBV5-1 to TRBJ2-7; D may be TRBD2 (5 bases). The CDR3 extends over 15 amino acids. V lost 3 bases, J lost 9 bases, and 22 bases lay in between. The germline V gene encodes CDR1 SGHRS and CDR2 YFSETQ. The CDR3 DNA sequence: TGCGCCAGCAGCTCGATACTATTTACACGAGAGGGGCAGTACTTC. Residues: CASSSILFTREGQYF.

The chain uses TRBV27 and TRBJ1-2, with TRBD1 matching over 8 bases. The germline CDR1 and CDR2 sequences are MNHEY and SMNVEV (reference sequence). The CDR3 contains 15 residues. V shed 6 bases, J shed 4 bases, and the junction held 10 bases outside the gene matches. CDR3 DNA: TGTGCCAGCAGGTCCCCTACAGGGGGTCTCTATGGCTACACCTTC. Its protein is CASRSPTGGLYGYTF.

The CDR3 bases are TGTGCCAGCGGGACAGGGTTAAATAATTCACCCCTCCACTTT. This sequence encodes CASGTGLNNSPLHF. The chain recombines TRBV2 with TRBJ1-6, with TRBD1 matching over 9 bases. J gave up 5 bases and V 8 bases, and 4 bases lay outside the gene matches. The CDR3 totals 14 residues. Per germline, CDR1 SNHLY and CDR2 FYNNEI.

This clonotype has more than one count but fewer than ten. This chain connects TRBV21-1 to TRBJ2-5; TRBD2, the D gene given by the table, was not confirmed from the DNA. TRBV21-1 is marked as a pseudogene. This CDR3 contains 18 residues. The CDR3 bases are TGTGCCAGCAGCAAAGGGACTGGAGAAGCGGAGGTGAGGCAGACCCAGTACTTC. This encodes CASSKGTGEAEVRQTQYF.

The chain carries TRBV6-6 and TRBJ2-3; perhaps TRBD1 as D (5 bases). The CDR3 has 11 residues. The V end was cut by 11 bases, the J end by 5 bases, with 11 bases between. CDR1 is MNHNY, CDR2 SVGAGI, per germline (reference sequence). The CDR3 coding sequence is TGTGCCGCATCAAGGGGAGATACGCAGTATTTT. Translation: CAASRGDTQYF.

The table lists this clonotype with a count of one. The chain carries TRBV10-1 and TRBJ1-2; a possible D gene is TRBD1 (6 bases). CDR1 WNHNN and CDR2 SYGVQD come from the germline V gene (reference sequence). This CDR3 comprises 14 residues. The V end was cut by 7 bases, the J end by 3 bases, with 15 bases between. The CDR3: CASTKQGSHYGYTF. The CDR3 bases are TGCGCCAGCACTAAACAGGGTTCGCACTATGGCTACACCTTC.

The chain joins TRBV2 to TRBJ2-7; TRBD2 agrees at 12 bases. Germline V gives CDR1 SNHLY, CDR2 FYNNEI. The CDR3 has 15 residues. The J segment lost 6 bases and the V segment lost 3 bases, leaving 6 bases of the junction unmatched. The CDR3 here is CASSETSGSLGEQYF. CDR3 DNA: TGTGCCAGCAGTGAGACTAGCGGGAGTCTGGGCGAGCAGTACTTC.

This chain uses TRBV24-1 with TRBJ2-1; 7 bases agree with TRBD1. Germline-derived CDR1 and CDR2 are KGHDR and SFDVKD. V gave up 3 bases and J gave up 8 bases; unmatched junction bases: 6. This CDR3 spans 14 amino acids. DNA for the CDR3: TGTGCCACCAGTGATGCAGGGGGTGTAGATGAGCAGTTCTTC. Protein product: CATSDAGGVDEQFF.

The genes are TRBV12-3 or TRBV12-4 and TRBJ1-3; weak D call: TRBD1 (5 bases). The CDR3 loop spans 17 amino acids. The V and J ends lost 2 bases and 1 base respectively, with 15 bases between them. CDR3 residues: CASSLRTGGGSGNTIYF. The CDR3 DNA is TGTGCCAGCAGTTTACGGACCGGCGGGGGGTCTGGAAACACCATATATTTT.

The rearrangement links TRBV28 to TRBJ2-1; TRBD2 agrees at 11 bases. CDR1 MDHEN and CDR2 SYDVKM come from the germline V gene. The CDR3 runs to 18 residues. Unmatched junction bases numbered 11, after V lost 7 bases and J lost 0 bases. The DNA of the CDR3 is TGTGCCAGCACCCGCGGGCTAGCGGGAGGATCCTCCTACAATGAGCAGTTCTTC. Translating it yields CASTRGLAGGSSYNEQFF.